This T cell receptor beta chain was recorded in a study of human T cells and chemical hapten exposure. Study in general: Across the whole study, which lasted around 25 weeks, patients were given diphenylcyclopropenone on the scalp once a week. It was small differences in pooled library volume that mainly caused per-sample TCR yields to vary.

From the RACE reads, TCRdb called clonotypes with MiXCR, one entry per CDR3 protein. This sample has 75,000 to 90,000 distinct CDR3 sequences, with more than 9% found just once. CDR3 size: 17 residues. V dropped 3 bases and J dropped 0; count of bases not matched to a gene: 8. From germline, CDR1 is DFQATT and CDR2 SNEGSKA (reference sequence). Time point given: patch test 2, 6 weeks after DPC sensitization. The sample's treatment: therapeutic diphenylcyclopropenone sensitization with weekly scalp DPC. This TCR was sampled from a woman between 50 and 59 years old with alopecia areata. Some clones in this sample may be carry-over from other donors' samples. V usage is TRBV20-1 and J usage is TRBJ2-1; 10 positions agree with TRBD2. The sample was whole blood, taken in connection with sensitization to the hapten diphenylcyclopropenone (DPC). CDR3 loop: CSASTGASGSSYNEQFF. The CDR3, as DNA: TGCAGTGCTAGTACCGGGGCTAGCGGGAGCTCCTACAATGAGCAGTTCTTC.